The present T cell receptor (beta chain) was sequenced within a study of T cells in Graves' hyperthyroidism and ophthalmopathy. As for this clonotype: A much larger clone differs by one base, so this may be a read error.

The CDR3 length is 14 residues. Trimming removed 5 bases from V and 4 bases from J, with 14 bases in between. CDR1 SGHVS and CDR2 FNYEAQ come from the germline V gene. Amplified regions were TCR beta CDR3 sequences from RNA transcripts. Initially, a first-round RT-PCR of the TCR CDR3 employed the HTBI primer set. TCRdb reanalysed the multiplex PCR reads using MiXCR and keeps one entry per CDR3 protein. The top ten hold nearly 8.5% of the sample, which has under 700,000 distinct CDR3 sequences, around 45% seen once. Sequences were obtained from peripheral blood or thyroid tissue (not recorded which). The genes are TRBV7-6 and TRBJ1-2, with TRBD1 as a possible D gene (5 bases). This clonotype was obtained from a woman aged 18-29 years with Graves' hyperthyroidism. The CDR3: CASSHGRDVYGYTF. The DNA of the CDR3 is TGTGCCAGCAGCCATGGCAGGGACGTCTATGGCTACACCTTC.